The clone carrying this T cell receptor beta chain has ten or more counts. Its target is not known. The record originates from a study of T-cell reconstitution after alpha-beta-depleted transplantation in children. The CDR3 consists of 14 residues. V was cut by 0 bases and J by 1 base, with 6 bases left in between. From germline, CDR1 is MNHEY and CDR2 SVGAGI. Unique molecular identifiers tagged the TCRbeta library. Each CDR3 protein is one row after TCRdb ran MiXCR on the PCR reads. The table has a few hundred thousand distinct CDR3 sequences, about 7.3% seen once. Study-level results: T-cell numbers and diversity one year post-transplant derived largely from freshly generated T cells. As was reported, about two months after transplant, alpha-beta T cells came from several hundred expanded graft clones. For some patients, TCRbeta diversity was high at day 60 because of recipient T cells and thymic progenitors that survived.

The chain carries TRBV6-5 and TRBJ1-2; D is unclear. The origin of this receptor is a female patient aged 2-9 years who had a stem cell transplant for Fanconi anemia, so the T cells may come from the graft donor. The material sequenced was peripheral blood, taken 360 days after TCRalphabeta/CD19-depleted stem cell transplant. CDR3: CASSYSGSNYGYTF. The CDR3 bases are TGTGCCAGCAGTTACTCTGGCAGTAACTATGGCTACACCTTC.